Listed below are T cell receptor beta chains from one sample, sequenced in a study of blood T cell repertoires in COVID-19. Method: immunoSEQ multiplex PCR; TCRdb's copy keeps in-frame clones and lacks some. The sample records 100,000 to 150,000 clones, 60% to 75% being singletons. The source material was peripheral blood. The source of these receptors is a woman in her 70s with acute or convalescent COVID-19. The CDR3 runs from the conserved cysteine through the conserved F or W.

v_call,cdr3_aa
TRBV5-6,CASSPLQGRKQYF
TRBV19,CASRTLGQFNYGYTF
TRBV3-1/TRBV3-2,CASSQGTGSETQYF
TRBV28,CASSFKGGWQETQYF
TRBV6-2/TRBV6-3,CASSYSGSRGNEQFF
TRBV25-1,CASSDLGVWGSGNTIYF
TRBV10-3,CAISGLAGGPVDTQYF
TRBV5-4,CASSPARAGAYGYTF
TRBV21-1,CASSRREIPITGRPWSYGYTF
TRBV6-6,CASRPGQGRGQPQHF
TRBV6-6,CASSFPTGAYEQYF
TRBV15,CATSRSGTGGTEKLFF
TRBV7-6,CASSLVAGGTADTQYF
TRBV7-3,CASSYTVNTEAFF